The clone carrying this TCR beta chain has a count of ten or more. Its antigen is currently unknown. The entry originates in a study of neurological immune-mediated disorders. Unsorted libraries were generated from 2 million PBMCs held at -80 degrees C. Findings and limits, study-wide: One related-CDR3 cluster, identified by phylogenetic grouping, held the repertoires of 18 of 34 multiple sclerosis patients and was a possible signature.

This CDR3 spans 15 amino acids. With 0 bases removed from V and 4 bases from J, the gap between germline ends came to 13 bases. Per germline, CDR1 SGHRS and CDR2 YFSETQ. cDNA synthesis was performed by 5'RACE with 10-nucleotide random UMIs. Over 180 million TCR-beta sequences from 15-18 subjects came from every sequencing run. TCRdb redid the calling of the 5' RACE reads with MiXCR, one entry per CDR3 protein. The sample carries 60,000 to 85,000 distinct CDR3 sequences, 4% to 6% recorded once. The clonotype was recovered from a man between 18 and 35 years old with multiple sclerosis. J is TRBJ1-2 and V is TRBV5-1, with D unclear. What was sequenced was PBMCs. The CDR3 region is CASSLEARAVYGYTF. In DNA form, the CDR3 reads TGCGCCAGCAGCTTGGAGGCCCGGGCGGTCTATGGCTACACCTTC.